This section outlines one T cell receptor beta chain sequence together with its context. Its antigen is unidentified. This record belongs to a study of OX40 agonist ivuxolimab in advanced cancers. Overall study: Hepatocellular carcinoma, melanoma, renal cell or head and neck cancer affected the dose-escalation patients. Aged roughly 23 to 85 with a mean of approximately 60 years, they were about 78% male.

Assay used: immunoSEQ multiplex PCR; TCRdb lists only in-frame clones, some missing. This table has 70,000 to 95,000 clones, 80% to 90% appearing once. Study results and limitations: Among patients with partial responses at 0.1-3.0 mg/kg, clonal expansion was among the lowest.

The CDR3 extends over 14 amino acids. The germline V and J ends were trimmed by 0 bases and 7 bases, with 11 bases remaining between them. Germline values: CDR1 SGHRS, CDR2 YFSETQ. The input for sequencing was CD4+ or CD8+ T cells sorted from blood, taken in a trial of the OX40 agonist ivuxolimab. The chain combines TRBV5-1 with TRBJ2-4, with D unresolved. The origin of this receptor is an adult with an advanced solid tumor such as melanoma, head and neck, liver or kidney cancer. This CDR3 is CASSLDPGPNIQYF. For the CDR3, the DNA is TGCGCCAGCAGCTTGGACCCTGGGCCCAACATTCAGTACTTC.